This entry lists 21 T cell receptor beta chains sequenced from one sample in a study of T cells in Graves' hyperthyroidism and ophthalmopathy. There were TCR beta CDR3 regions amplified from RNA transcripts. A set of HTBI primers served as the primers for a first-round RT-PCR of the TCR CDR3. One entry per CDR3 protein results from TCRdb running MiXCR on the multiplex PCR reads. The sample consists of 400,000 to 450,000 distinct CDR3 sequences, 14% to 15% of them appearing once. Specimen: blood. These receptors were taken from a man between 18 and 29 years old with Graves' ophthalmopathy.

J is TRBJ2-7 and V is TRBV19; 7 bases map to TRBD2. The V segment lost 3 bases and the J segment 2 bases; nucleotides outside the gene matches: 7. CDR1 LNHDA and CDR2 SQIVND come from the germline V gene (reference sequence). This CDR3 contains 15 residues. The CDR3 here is CASSITLAGAYEQYF. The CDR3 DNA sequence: TGTGCCAGTAGTATCACTCTGGCGGGGGCCTACGAGCAGTACTTC.

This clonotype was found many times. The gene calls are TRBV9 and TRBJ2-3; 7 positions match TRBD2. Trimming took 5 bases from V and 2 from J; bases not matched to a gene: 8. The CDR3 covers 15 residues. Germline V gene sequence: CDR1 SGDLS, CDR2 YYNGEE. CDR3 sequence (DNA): TGTGCCAGCAGACCAGGGAGCGGGAACACAGATACGCAGTATTTT. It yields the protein CASRPGSGNTDTQYF.

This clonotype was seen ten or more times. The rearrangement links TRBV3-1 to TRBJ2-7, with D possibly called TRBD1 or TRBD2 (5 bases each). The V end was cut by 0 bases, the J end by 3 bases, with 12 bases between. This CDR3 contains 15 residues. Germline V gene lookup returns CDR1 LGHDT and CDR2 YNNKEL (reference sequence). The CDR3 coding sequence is TGTGCCAGCAGCCAAGATTGGGACGGCAGCTACGAGCAGTACTTC. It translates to CASSQDWDGSYEQYF.

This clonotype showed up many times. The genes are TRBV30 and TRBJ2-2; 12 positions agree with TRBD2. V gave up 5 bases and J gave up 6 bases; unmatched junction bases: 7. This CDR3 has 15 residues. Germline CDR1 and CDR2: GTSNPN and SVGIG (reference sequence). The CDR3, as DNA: TGTGCCTGGTCAACGGCTAGCGGGAGGGCCGGGGAGCTGTTTTTT. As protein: CAWSTASGRAGELFF.

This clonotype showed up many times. CDR3 residues: CASSAVGGYYSNQPQHF. Here the CDR3 DNA reads TGTGCCAGCAGTGCTGTAGGGGGATACTATAGCAATCAGCCCCAGCATTTT. V gene TRBV2 combines with J gene TRBJ1-5, with a possible D match to TRBD1 (6 bases). V was cut by 4 bases and J by 0 bases, with 16 bases left in between. The CDR3 sequence is 17 residues long. CDR1 is SNHLY and CDR2 is FYNNEI in the germline V gene.

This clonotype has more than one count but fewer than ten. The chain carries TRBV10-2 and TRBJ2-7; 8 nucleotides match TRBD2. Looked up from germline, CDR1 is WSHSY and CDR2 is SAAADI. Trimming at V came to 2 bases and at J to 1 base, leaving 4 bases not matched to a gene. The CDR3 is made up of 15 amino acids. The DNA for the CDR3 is TGCGCCAGCAGTGAGGATGCGGGAGGATCCTACGAGCAGTACTTC. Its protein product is CASSEDAGGSYEQYF.

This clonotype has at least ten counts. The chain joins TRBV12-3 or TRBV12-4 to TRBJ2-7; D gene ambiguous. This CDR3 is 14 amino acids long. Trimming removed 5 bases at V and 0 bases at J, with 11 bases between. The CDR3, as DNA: TGTGCCAGCAGTGCCCGCGACACCTCCTACGAGCAGTACTTC. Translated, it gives CASSARDTSYEQYF.

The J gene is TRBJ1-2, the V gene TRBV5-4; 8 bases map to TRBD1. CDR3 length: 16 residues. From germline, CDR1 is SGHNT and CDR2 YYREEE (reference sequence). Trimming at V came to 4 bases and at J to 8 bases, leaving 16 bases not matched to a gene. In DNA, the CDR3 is TGTGCCAGCAGCCCGGTGGGGCCAGGGGGCTATGGGGGCTACACCTTC. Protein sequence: CASSPVGPGGYGGYTF.

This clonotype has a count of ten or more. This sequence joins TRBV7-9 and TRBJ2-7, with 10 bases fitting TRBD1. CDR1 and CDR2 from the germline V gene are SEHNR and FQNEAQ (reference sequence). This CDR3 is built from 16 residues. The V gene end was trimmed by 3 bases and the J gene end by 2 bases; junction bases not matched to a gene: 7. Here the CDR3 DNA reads TGTGCCAGCAGCTTTCCCGGGACAGGGGAAACCTACGAGCAGTACTTC. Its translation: CASSFPGTGETYEQYF.

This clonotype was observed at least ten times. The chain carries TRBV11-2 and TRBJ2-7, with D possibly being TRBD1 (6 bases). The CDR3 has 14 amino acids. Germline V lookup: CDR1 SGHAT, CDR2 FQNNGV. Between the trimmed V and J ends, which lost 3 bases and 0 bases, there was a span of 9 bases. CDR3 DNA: TGTGCCAGCAGCTTGACAGGTGCCTCCTACGAGCAGTACTTC. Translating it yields CASSLTGASYEQYF.

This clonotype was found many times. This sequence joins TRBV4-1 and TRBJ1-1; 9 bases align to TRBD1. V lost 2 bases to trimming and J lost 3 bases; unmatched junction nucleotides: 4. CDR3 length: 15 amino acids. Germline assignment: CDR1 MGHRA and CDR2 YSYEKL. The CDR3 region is CASSQPGQGDTEAFF. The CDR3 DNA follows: TGCGCCAGCAGCCAACCGGGACAGGGCGACACTGAAGCTTTCTTT.

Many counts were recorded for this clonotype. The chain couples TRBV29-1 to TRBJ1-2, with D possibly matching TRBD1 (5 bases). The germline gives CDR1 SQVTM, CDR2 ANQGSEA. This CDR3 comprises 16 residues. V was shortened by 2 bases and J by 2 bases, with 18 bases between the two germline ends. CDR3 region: CSVEWGEQAENYGYTF. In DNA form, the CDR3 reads TGCAGCGTTGAATGGGGGGAACAGGCGGAAAACTATGGCTACACCTTC.

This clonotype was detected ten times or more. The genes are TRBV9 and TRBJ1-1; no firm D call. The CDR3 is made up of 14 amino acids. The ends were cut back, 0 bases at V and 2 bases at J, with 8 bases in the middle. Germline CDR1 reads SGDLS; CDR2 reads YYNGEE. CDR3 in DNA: TGTGCCAGCAGCGTAGTAGGCGGTAACACTGAAGCTTTCTTT. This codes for CASSVVGGNTEAFF.

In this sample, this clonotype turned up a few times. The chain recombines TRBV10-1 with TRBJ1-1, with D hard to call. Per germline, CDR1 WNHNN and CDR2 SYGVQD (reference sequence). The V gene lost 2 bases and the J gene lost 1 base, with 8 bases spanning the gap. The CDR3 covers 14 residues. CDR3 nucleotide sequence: TGCGCCAGCAGTGAGACCGAAACGAACACTGAAGCTTTCTTT. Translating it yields CASSETETNTEAFF.

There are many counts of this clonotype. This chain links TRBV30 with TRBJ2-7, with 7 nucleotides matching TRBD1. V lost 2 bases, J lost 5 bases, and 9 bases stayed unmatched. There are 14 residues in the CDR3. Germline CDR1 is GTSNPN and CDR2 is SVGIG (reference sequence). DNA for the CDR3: TGTGCCTGGAGTCAGGGGACAGAGAAGGACGAGCAGTACTTC. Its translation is CAWSQGTEKDEQYF.

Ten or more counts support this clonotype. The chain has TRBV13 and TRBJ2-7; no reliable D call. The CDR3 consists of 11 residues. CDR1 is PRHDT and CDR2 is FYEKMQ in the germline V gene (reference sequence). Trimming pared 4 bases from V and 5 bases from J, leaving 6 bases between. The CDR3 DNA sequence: TGTGCCAGCAGCTATATGCACGAGCAGTACTTC. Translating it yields CASSYMHEQYF.

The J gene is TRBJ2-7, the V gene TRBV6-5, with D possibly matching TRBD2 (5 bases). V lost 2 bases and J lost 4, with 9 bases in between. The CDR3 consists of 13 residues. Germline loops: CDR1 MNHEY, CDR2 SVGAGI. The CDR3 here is CASSYASFYEQYF. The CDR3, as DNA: TGTGCCAGCAGTTACGCTAGCTTTTACGAGCAGTACTTC.

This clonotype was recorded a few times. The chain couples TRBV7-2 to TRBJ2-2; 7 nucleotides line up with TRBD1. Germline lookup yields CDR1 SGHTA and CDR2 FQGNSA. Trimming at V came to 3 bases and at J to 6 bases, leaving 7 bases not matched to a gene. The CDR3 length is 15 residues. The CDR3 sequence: CASSFTQGVAGELFF. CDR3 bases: TGTGCCAGCAGCTTCACCCAGGGGGTGGCCGGGGAGCTGTTTTTT.

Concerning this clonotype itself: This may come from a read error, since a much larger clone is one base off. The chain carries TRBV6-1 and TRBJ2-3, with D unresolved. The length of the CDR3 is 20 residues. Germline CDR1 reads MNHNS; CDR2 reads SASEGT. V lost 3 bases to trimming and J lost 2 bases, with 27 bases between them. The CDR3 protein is CASSESLIDADPKSTDTQYF. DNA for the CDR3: TGTGCCAGCAGTGAGTCGTTGATAGACGCGGATCCTAAATCCACAGATACGCAGTATTTT.

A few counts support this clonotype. CDR3 residues: CASSLGGESGNTIYF. In nucleotides, the CDR3 is TGCGCCAGCAGCTTGGGTGGGGAATCTGGAAACACCATATATTTT. The chain combines TRBV5-1 with TRBJ1-3, with unresolved D. Germline CDR1 is SGHRS and CDR2 is YFSETQ. V was clipped by 0 bases and J by 1 base, with 8 bases between them. This CDR3 contains 15 residues.

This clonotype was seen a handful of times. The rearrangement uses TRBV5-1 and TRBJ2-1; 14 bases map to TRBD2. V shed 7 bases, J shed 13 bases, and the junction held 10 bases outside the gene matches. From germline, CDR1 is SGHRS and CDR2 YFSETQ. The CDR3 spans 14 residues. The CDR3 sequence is CASYWTSGGRIQFF. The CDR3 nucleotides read TGCGCCAGCTATTGGACTAGCGGGGGGAGGATCCAGTTCTTC.